A single sample gave rise to the 22 T cell receptor beta chains below, sequenced in a study of regulatory dendritic cells for organ transplantation (dated 2017 in TCRdb). The library was generated by the immunoSEQ multiplex PCR assay. In its TCRdb copy, this immuneACCESS table keeps in-frame sequences only and misses some clones. Where compared with another copy, unresolved V genes explain less than half of these, and the others have no known cause. The sample table records 20,000 to 25,000 clones; 74% of these occur just once. The ten largest clones represent just over 0.9% of the sample. Sequencing was performed on memory CD4+ T cells from blood. The sample's cell subset or site label, decoded: CD45RO+ memory T cells. These receptors came from a human donor in good health.

The V and J genes are TRBV6-1 and TRBJ1-5; 10 bases line up with TRBD1. The germline gives CDR1 MNHNS, CDR2 SASEGT. V lost 0 bases, J lost 8 bases, and 7 bases stayed unmatched. The CDR3 length is 16 residues. The CDR3 here is CASSEAIGQGGKPQHF. CDR3 DNA: TGTGCCAGCAGTGAAGCAATCGGACAGGGGGGGAAGCCCCAGCATTTT.

The genes are TRBV15 and TRBJ1-4; D unresolved. Germline-derived CDR1 and CDR2 are LNHNV and YYDKDF (reference sequence). The CDR3 is 13 amino acids. V gave up 4 bases and J gave up 6 bases, with 9 bases separating them. The CDR3 DNA is TGTGCCACCAGCATAGGGAGGGATGAAAAACTGTTTTTT. Its translation: CATSIGRDEKLFF.

The chain couples TRBV15 to TRBJ1-2; TRBD1 might be the D (6 bases). The CDR3 extends over 15 amino acids. The V gene lost 0 bases and the J gene lost 3 bases, with 11 bases spanning the gap. CDR1 is LNHNV and CDR2 is YYDKDF in the germline V gene (reference sequence). The CDR3: CATSRDTTGYYGYTF. The CDR3 DNA reads as TGTGCCACCAGCAGAGACACGACAGGTTACTATGGCTACACCTTC.

This chain uses TRBV5-1 with TRBJ1-1; maybe TRBD1 (6 bases). Germline V gives CDR1 SGHRS, CDR2 YFSETQ. Trimming removed 7 bases from V and 1 base from J, with 11 bases in between. CDR3 size: 13 residues. CDR3 amino acids: CASRWTENTEAFF. CDR3 DNA: TGCGCCAGCCGTTGGACAGAGAACACTGAAGCTTTCTTT.

The gene calls are TRBV5-4 and TRBJ2-7; a weak D match, TRBD1 (5 bases). CDR3 length: 15 residues. Trimming took off 4 bases at V and 5 bases at J, with 19 bases between the two ends. CDR1 is SGHNT and CDR2 is YYREEE in the germline V gene (reference sequence). The CDR3 DNA reads TGTGCCAGCAGCCACCAGGGCCATGGCTTGGACGAGCAGTACTTC. This encodes CASSHQGHGLDEQYF.

The V call is TRBV6-1, the J call TRBJ1-1; no definite D call. The CDR3 runs to 14 residues. Trimming stripped 4 bases from V and 5 bases from J, with 14 bases between. CDR1 MNHNS and CDR2 SASEGT come from the germline V gene. The CDR3 bases are TGTGCCAGCAGTGCTACCGATTCGAGGACTGAAGCTTTCTTT. Its translation is CASSATDSRTEAFF.

The chain uses TRBV4-1 and TRBJ2-7; TRBD2 matches at 9 bases. The germline V gene has CDR1 MGHRA and CDR2 YSYEKL. The CDR3 is made up of 15 amino acids. V was clipped by 4 bases and J by 3 bases; unmatched bases: 7. CDR3 loop: CASSPRSSGVYEQYF. For the CDR3, the DNA is TGCGCCAGCAGCCCCCGGTCTAGCGGGGTCTACGAGCAGTACTTC.

Comments on this clone: One junction end disagrees with the germline gene, perhaps due to a read error. J is TRBJ2-3 and V is TRBV5-1, with 8 bases identical to TRBD2. Looked up from germline, CDR1 is SGHRS and CDR2 is YFSETQ. This CDR3 is 15 amino acids long. The CDR3 reads CASSLERGPTNTQYF. The CDR3 region has the DNA TGCGCCAGCAGCTTGGAGCGGGGGCCCACAAATACGCAGTATTTT.

The chain uses TRBV7-7 and TRBJ2-1; no firm D call. Germline V gene lookup returns CDR1 SSHAT and CDR2 FNYEAQ (reference sequence). This CDR3 spans 13 amino acids. Trimming took off 0 bases at V and 8 bases at J, with 8 bases between the two ends. CDR3 amino acids: CASSLAEADEQFF. Here the CDR3 DNA reads TGTGCCAGCAGCTTAGCAGAGGCGGATGAGCAGTTCTTC.

In the case of this clone: The sample carries other DNA sequences with the same CDR3. V usage is TRBV5-1 and J usage is TRBJ2-4; 9 nucleotides match TRBD1. V lost 8 bases and J lost 7; bases outside the gene matches: 10. The V gene's germline CDR1 is SGHRS and CDR2 YFSETQ. This CDR3 has 14 amino acids. This CDR3 reads CASSPGTGWNIQYF. DNA of the CDR3: TGCGCCAGTAGCCCCGGGACAGGGTGGAACATTCAGTACTTC.

The chain uses TRBV5-4 and TRBJ2-5; 8 positions match TRBD2. There are 15 residues in the CDR3. The V gene's germline CDR1 is SGHNT and CDR2 YYREEE (reference sequence). Trimming removed 4 bases from V and 2 bases from J; junction bases left unmatched: 7. DNA of the CDR3: TGTGCCAGCAGCCTCTCAGCGGGGGTTCAAGAGACCCAGTACTTC. Residues: CASSLSAGVQETQYF.

The genes are TRBV5-6 and TRBJ1-4, with D possibly matching TRBD1 (6 bases). Trimming took off 4 bases at V and 0 bases at J, with 10 bases between the two ends. Germline V gene data show CDR1 as SGHDT and CDR2 as YYEEEE. CDR3 length: 15 residues. Here the CDR3 DNA reads TGTGCCAGCAGCCTAACAGGGCCAACTAATGAAAAACTGTTTTTT. Translated, it gives CASSLTGPTNEKLFF.

The chain carries TRBV4-2 and TRBJ2-2, with TRBD2 matching 12 bases. V dropped 4 bases and J dropped 5; count of bases not matched to a gene: 5. The length of the CDR3 is 16 residues. Per the germline V gene, CDR1 is LGHNA and CDR2 is YNFKEQ. CDR3 sequence (DNA): TGTGCCAGCAGCCCCACTAGCGGGGGGCGGACCGGGGAGCTGTTTTTT. Its protein product is CASSPTSGGRTGELFF.

V and J are TRBV7-8 and TRBJ2-3; D is possibly TRBD2 (7 bases). Germline-derived CDR1 and CDR2 are SGHVS and FQNEAQ. This CDR3 contains 17 residues. V lost 2 bases and J lost 7, with 22 bases in between. This chain's CDR3 is CASSLIGSAGAGNTQYF. For the CDR3, the DNA is TGTGCCAGCAGCTTAATAGGGAGCGCGGGGGCCGGGAATACGCAGTATTTT. The full variable domain, rest sourced from reference TRBV7-8 and TRBJ2-3, is GAGVSQSPRYKVAKRGQDVALRCDPISGHVSLFWYQQALGQGPEFLTYFQNEAQLDKSGLPSDRFFAERPEGSVSTLKIQRTQQEDSAVYLCASSLIGSAGAGNTQYFGPGTRLTVL.

The chain combines TRBV6-1 with TRBJ2-1; a possible D gene is TRBD1 (6 bases). The CDR3 is made up of 12 amino acids. Germline V gene sequence: CDR1 MNHNS, CDR2 SASEGT. Trimming left V 4 bases short and J 7 bases short, with 8 bases between. DNA of the CDR3: TGTGCCAGCAGTGTCAGGGGAAATGAGCAGTTCTTC. It specifies CASSVRGNEQFF.

The chain uses TRBV29-1 and TRBJ2-1; tentative D call: TRBD2 (5 bases). CDR1 SQVTM and CDR2 ANQGSEA come from the germline V gene. V was shortened by 4 bases and J by 10 bases, with 20 bases between the two germline ends. The CDR3 is 14 amino acids. The CDR3: CSVGELRLTGEQFF. CDR3 nucleotides: TGCAGCGTTGGCGAGCTCAGACTGACGGGGGAGCAGTTCTTC.

V gene TRBV7-8 combines with J gene TRBJ1-5; D perhaps matches TRBD1 (5 bases). Trimming removed 1 base at V and 6 bases at J, with 13 bases between. CDR3 size: 15 residues. Germline assignment: CDR1 SGHVS and CDR2 FQNEAQ. As DNA, the CDR3 is TGTGCCAGCAGCTTAGGACAGTTAGGAAGTCAGCCCCAGCATTTT. Protein product: CASSLGQLGSQPQHF.

This rearrangement joins TRBV7-2 to TRBJ1-1, with 10 nucleotides matching TRBD1. CDR3 length: 12 amino acids. Germline values: CDR1 SGHTA, CDR2 FQGNSA. The trim removed 5 bases at V and 10 bases at J, leaving 4 bases unmatched. The CDR3 region has the DNA TGTGCCAGCAGCGAAGACAGGGGGCGAGCTTTCTTT. Translating gives CASSEDRGRAFF.

Here the CDR3 DNA reads TGCAGCGTTGATTTCAGGGGCACCGGGGAGCTGTTTTTT. It codes for CSVDFRGTGELFF. This chain joins TRBV29-1 and TRBJ2-2; TRBD1 is a possible D gene (6 bases). CDR3 size: 13 residues. CDR1 is SQVTM and CDR2 is ANQGSEA in the germline V gene. Trimming pared 3 bases from V and 4 bases from J, leaving 9 bases between.

The rearrangement links TRBV29-1 to TRBJ2-5, with 11 bases lining up with TRBD2. Germline values: CDR1 SQVTM, CDR2 ANQGSEA. The CDR3 spans 15 residues. J lost 0 bases, V lost 4 bases, and 4 bases had no gene match. The CDR3 protein is CSVVPLAGDQETQYF. The CDR3 DNA reads as TGCAGCGTTGTCCCACTAGCGGGAGACCAAGAGACCCAGTACTTC.

The genes are TRBV7-2 and TRBJ1-1; 7 positions match TRBD1. With V trimmed by 5 bases and J by 11 bases, 14 bases remained unmatched. Germline V gene data show CDR1 as SGHTA and CDR2 as FQGNSA. The CDR3 is 14 amino acids. The CDR3 nucleotides are TGTGCCAGCAGCCCCTGGACAGGCGGCGAGGGGGCTTTCTTT. It yields the protein CASSPWTGGEGAFF.

The chain carries TRBV11-3 and TRBJ1-1, with D hard to call. Per the germline V gene, CDR1 is SGHNT and CDR2 is YENEEA. V lost 5 bases and J lost 9, with 22 bases in between. The CDR3 loop spans 15 amino acids. CDR3: CASSLNVQDGGKAFF. The CDR3 region has the DNA TGTGCCAGCAGCCTCAACGTCCAGGATGGAGGCAAAGCTTTCTTT.